A single sample is the source of the 16 T cell receptor beta chains below, sequenced in a study of cytomegalovirus exposure and HLA in healthy donors. The PCR employed 60 Vbeta primers together with 13 Jbeta primers. Repertoires were generated with immunoSEQ multiplex PCR, while TCRdb's copy carries only in-frame clones and drops some. The sample lists 85,000 to 100,000 clones, roughly 69% occurring once. Sequencing used PBMCs. These receptors were taken from a woman between 25 and 40 years old in good health and CMV-seronegative.

The J gene is TRBJ1-1, the V gene TRBV10-3; D is possibly TRBD1 (5 bases). The V end lost 5 bases, the J end lost 8 bases, and 18 bases lay between the germline ends. This CDR3 comprises 14 residues. CDR1 is ENHRY, CDR2 SYGVKD, per germline. CDR3 DNA: TGTGCCATCAGTCCCCTCTCGGGGGGTAACGAAGCTTTCTTT. This translates into CAISPLSGGNEAFF.

The chain combines TRBV7-9 with TRBJ1-2; D is undetermined. This CDR3 comprises 12 residues. Germline V gene data show CDR1 as SEHNR and CDR2 as FQNEAQ (reference sequence). V lost 5 bases to trimming and J lost 6 bases, with 10 bases between them. The CDR3 is CASSDQYNGYTF. Here the CDR3 DNA reads TGTGCCAGCAGCGATCAATACAATGGCTACACCTTC. Filled out from reference TRBV7-9 and TRBJ1-2, the complete variable domain reads DTGVSQNPRHKITKRGQNVTFRCDPISEHNRLYWYRQTLGQGPEFLTYFQNEAQLEKSRLLSDRFSAERPKGSFSTLEIQRTEQGDSAMYLCASSDQYNGYTFGSGTRLTVV.

The rearrangement uses TRBV2 and TRBJ2-1, with D unclear. Germline assignment: CDR1 SNHLY and CDR2 FYNNEI. This CDR3 has 11 residues. The ends were cut back, 1 base at V and 10 bases at J, with 5 bases in the middle. For the CDR3, the DNA is TGTGCCAGCAGTGAAGGTATCGAGCAGTTCTTC. This encodes CASSEGIEQFF.

The chain is built from TRBV9 and TRBJ2-3; 7 nucleotides agree with TRBD2. The ends lost 4 bases at V and 6 bases at J; junction bases unmatched: 8. Germline assignment: CDR1 SGDLS and CDR2 YYNGEE. This CDR3 is built from 14 residues. CDR3 region: CASSLGEGSDTQYF. The CDR3 DNA follows: TGTGCCAGCAGCCTGGGGGAGGGGTCCGATACGCAGTATTTT. The whole variable domain, filled in from reference TRBV9 and TRBJ2-3, reads DSGVTQTPKHLITATGQRVTLRCSPRSGDLSVYWYQQSLDQGLQFLIQYYNGEERAKGNILERFSAQQFPDLHSELNLSSLELGDSALYFCASSLGEGSDTQYFGPGTRLTVL.

V is TRBV18 and J is TRBJ1-1; unclear D gene. CDR3 length: 14 amino acids. V shed 2 bases and J shed 4 bases, with 11 bases lying between them. The V gene's germline CDR1 is KGHSH and CDR2 LQKENI. CDR3 nucleotide sequence: TGTGCCAGCTCACCAATCGAGGGCGGCACTGAAGCTTTCTTT. It yields the protein CASSPIEGGTEAFF.

This chain uses TRBV30 with TRBJ1-5, with D possibly TRBD1 on 5 matching bases. Germline loops: CDR1 GTSNPN, CDR2 SVGIG (reference sequence). V lost 1 base, J lost 4 bases, and 11 bases lay in between. The CDR3 runs to 14 residues. The CDR3 region has the DNA TGTGCCTGGAGTGGCGCGGCAGGGAATCAGCCCCAGCATTTT. As protein: CAWSGAAGNQPQHF.

This clone appeared a few times. This chain links TRBV30 with TRBJ1-1; perhaps TRBD1 as D (5 bases). V lost 5 bases and J lost 3, with 13 bases in between. CDR1 and CDR2 (germline): GTSNPN, SVGIG (reference sequence). This CDR3 is 13 amino acids long. The CDR3 nucleotides are TGTGCCTGGGGGGGGGAAGGGGACACTGAAGCTTTCTTT. This codes for CAWGGEGDTEAFF.

This clone appeared a few times. The chain carries TRBV4-3 and TRBJ1-5; D is possibly TRBD1 (5 bases). Germline V lookup: CDR1 LGHNA, CDR2 YSLEER. The V end was cut by 4 bases, the J end by 5 bases, with 12 bases between. CDR3 size: 14 residues. CDR3 DNA: TGCGCCAGCAGCCCGGGGGGTTGGGATCAGCCCCAGCATTTT. It yields the protein CASSPGGWDQPQHF.

This clone was seen at least ten times. The chain joins TRBV11-3 to TRBJ2-6, with TRBD1 matching 9 bases. From germline, CDR1 is SGHNT and CDR2 YENEEA. This CDR3 is 18 amino acids long. V lost 5 bases, J lost 1 base, and 9 bases stayed unmatched. CDR3 in DNA: TGTGCCAGCAGCACGTCCGGGACAGGGTATTCTGGGGCCAACGTCCTGACTTTC. Translating it yields CASSTSGTGYSGANVLTF. Combining the CDR3 with reference TRBV11-3 and TRBJ2-6 gives the whole variable domain EAGVVQSPRYKIIEKKQPVAFWCNPISGHNTLYWYLQNLGQGPELLIRYENEEAVDDSQLPKDRFSAERLKGVDSTLKIQPAELGDSAVYLCASSTSGTGYSGANVLTFGAGSRLTVL.

The gene calls are TRBV7-8 and TRBJ1-3; 8 bases align to TRBD1. From germline, CDR1 is SGHVS and CDR2 FQNEAQ. V shed 3 bases, J shed 4 bases, and the junction held 8 bases outside the gene matches. This CDR3 is built from 16 residues. The CDR3 DNA is TGTGCCAGCAGCTTTGCGCAGGGGGCAGGGGGAAACACCATATATTTT. Translated: CASSFAQGAGGNTIYF.

This clone was picked up a small number of times. This sequence joins TRBV11-2 and TRBJ2-7, with a possible D match to TRBD2 (5 bases). The CDR3 length is 15 residues. Germline lookup yields CDR1 SGHAT and CDR2 FQNNGV. V shed 5 bases and J shed 7 bases, with 21 bases lying between them. CDR3: CASSQTSGPRGEQYF. The CDR3 region has the DNA TGTGCCAGCAGCCAGACATCCGGGCCCCGGGGAGAGCAGTACTTC.

The chain couples TRBV28 to TRBJ2-7, with D possibly being TRBD1 or TRBD2 (5 bases each). Germline-derived CDR1 and CDR2 are MDHEN and SYDVKM. Trimming stripped 10 bases from V and 2 bases from J, with 18 bases between. This CDR3 is 14 amino acids long. CDR3 bases: TGTGCCAACAGGACGGGATTTAATCCCTACGAGCAGTACTTC. It yields the protein CANRTGFNPYEQYF.

The chain recombines TRBV29-1 with TRBJ1-1; D is undetermined. This CDR3 is built from 15 residues. The germline CDR1 and CDR2 sequences are SQVTM and ANQGSEA. V lost 1 base and J lost 2, with 14 bases in between. The CDR3 is CSVEVRGPTNTEAFF. The CDR3 bases are TGCAGCGTTGAAGTTAGAGGCCCAACTAACACTGAAGCTTTCTTT.

The rearrangement uses TRBV11-2 and TRBJ2-1; TRBD1 matches 7 bases. CDR3 length: 15 amino acids. Germline lookup yields CDR1 SGHAT and CDR2 FQNNGV. The V and J ends lost 5 bases and 4 bases, in that order; junction bases with no gene match: 8. For the CDR3, the DNA is TGTGCCAGCAGCGTGGGACAGTCTCTATACAATGAGCAGTTCTTC. It codes for CASSVGQSLYNEQFF.

This clone has just a few counts. The rearrangement links TRBV5-4 to TRBJ1-4, with a possible D match to TRBD1 (5 bases). Germline V gene sequence: CDR1 SGHNT, CDR2 YYREEE (reference sequence). The CDR3 covers 12 residues. V was cut by 0 bases and J by 12 bases, with 9 bases left in between. CDR3 bases: TGTGCCAGCAGCTTGGCCGCGGGGGAACTGTTTTTT. The encoded protein is CASSLAAGELFF.

This clone has only one observation. The chain joins TRBV5-1 to TRBJ2-1; 13 nucleotides align to TRBD2. The CDR3 contains 17 residues. V trimming: 3 bases; J trimming: 3 bases; junction bases outside the gene matches: 6. Germline V CDR1 and CDR2: SGHRS, YFSETQ. The CDR3: CASSSGLAGFLYNEQFF. The CDR3 nucleotides read TGCGCCAGCAGCTCGGGACTAGCGGGATTCCTCTACAATGAGCAGTTCTTC.